The entry below describes one T cell receptor beta chain. The antigen is unknown. Per germline, CDR1 SGHRS and CDR2 YFSETQ. The CDR3 covers 15 residues. The V and J ends lost 4 bases and 7 bases respectively, with 17 bases between them. Sequenced by immunoSEQ multiplex PCR; TCRdb stores in-frame clones only, minus some. The sample comprises about 61,000 clones, 70% to 90% of which are singletons, and about 0.38% rests with the top ten. The data originate from a study of OX40 agonist ivuxolimab in advanced cancers. The overall study: The study gave patients intravenous ivuxolimab at 0.01 to 10 mg/kg every 2 weeks.

Findings and caveats of the study: Expanded clones were, on average, more numerous in CD8+ T cells than in CD4+. Expanded peripheral T cell antigen specificity was not determined. In the 0.1 to 3.0 mg/kg range, CD4+ and CD8+ blood T cells had expanded clonally by week 6.

Sequencing used CD4+ or CD8+ T cells sorted from blood, obtained in a trial of the OX40 agonist ivuxolimab. The rearrangement joins TRBV5-1 to TRBJ1-4; possibly TRBD1 for D (6 bases). This sequence was found in an adult with an advanced solid tumor such as melanoma, head and neck, liver or kidney cancer. The CDR3 bases are TGCGCCAGCAGCCCTATGGGGGCGGGAACTGAAAAACTGTTTTTT. It encodes CASSPMGAGTEKLFF.